One sample yielded the 28 T cell receptor beta chains listed below, sequenced in a study of immune evolution from preneoplasia to lung adenocarcinoma. The assay was immunoSEQ multiplex PCR, and TCRdb's table has in-frame clones only and misses some. Of roughly 4,400 clones listed, roughly 82% were seen once; the top ten hold about 7.9%. What was sequenced was FFPE lung adenocarcinoma in situ tissue. These receptors originate from an older person with lung adenocarcinoma.

This clone was found a few times. The chain employs TRBV5-4 and TRBJ2-7; a weak D match, TRBD2 (6 bases). The CDR3 has 13 residues. Looked up from germline, CDR1 is SGHNT and CDR2 is YYREEE (reference sequence). V dropped 6 bases and J dropped 0 bases, with 10 bases sitting between them. CDR3 sequence: CASTREYSYEQYF. DNA for the CDR3: TGTGCCAGCACCCGGGAGTACTCCTACGAGCAGTACTTC.

The V and J genes are TRBV12-2 and TRBJ1-4; the table calls TRBD1, which could not be checked here. TRBV12-2 is shown as a pseudogene. CDR3 length: 15 amino acids. The CDR3 coding sequence is TGTGCAAGTGGGCTTCTACAAAGGAAAAACGAAAAACTGTTTTTT. Translation: CASGLLQRKNEKLFF.

The gene calls are TRBV10-3 and TRBJ2-1, with unresolved D. Trimming took off 2 bases at V and 0 bases at J, with 11 bases between the two ends. CDR1 is ENHRY, CDR2 SYGVKD, per germline. The CDR3 has 16 amino acids. The CDR3 sequence: CAISEPTESSYNEQFF. As DNA, the CDR3 is TGTGCCATCAGTGAGCCGACCGAGAGCTCCTACAATGAGCAGTTCTTC.

The rearrangement joins TRBV15 to TRBJ2-1, with 10 bases aligning to TRBD2. This CDR3 region has 16 residues. V was clipped by 4 bases and J by 10 bases; unmatched bases: 13. Germline loops: CDR1 LNHNV, CDR2 YYDKDF (reference sequence). As DNA, the CDR3 is TGTGCCACCAGCAAGGGGACTAGCGACCACCTAGGCGAGCAGTTCTTC. It codes for CATSKGTSDHLGEQFF.

V usage is TRBV11-2 and J usage is TRBJ1-1; D not certain. CDR1 SGHAT and CDR2 FQNNGV come from the germline V gene. This CDR3 region has 14 residues. Between the trimmed V and J ends, which lost 6 bases and 10 bases, there was a span of 21 bases. The CDR3 DNA is TGTGCCAGCAGAACCGAATACCAGGTCGGACGAGCTTTCTTT. Protein product: CASRTEYQVGRAFF.

The chain has TRBV28 and TRBJ2-7; no definite D call. Deletions cut 3 bases from V and 1 base from J, with 16 bases between. The CDR3 runs to 16 residues. CDR1 is MDHEN, CDR2 SYDVKM, per germline. In DNA, the CDR3 is TGTGCCAGCAGTTTTCTCCTGGCCGAACTTTCCTACGAGCAGTACTTC. Its translation: CASSFLLAELSYEQYF.

V usage is TRBV25-1 and J usage is TRBJ2-7; the match to TRBD2 covers 7 bases. The CDR3 runs 13 residues. Germline V gives CDR1 MGHDK, CDR2 SYGVNS. Losses at the gene ends were 1 base for V and 6 bases for J; bases not matched to a gene: 3. Here the CDR3 DNA reads TGTGCCAGCAGTGAATTGGGAGGGTTCGAGCAGTACTTC. Its protein is CASSELGGFEQYF.

There are a few counts of this clone. The genes are TRBV20-1 and TRBJ2-7; D gene uncertain. Germline V gives CDR1 DFQATT, CDR2 SNEGSKA (reference sequence). Trimming removed 7 bases at V and 5 bases at J, with 12 bases between. The CDR3 has 11 amino acids. In nucleotides, the CDR3 is TGCAGTGTGGAACTACGCGACGAGCAGTACTTC. Protein product: CSVELRDEQYF.

The V call is TRBV7-2, the J call TRBJ2-1; 9 bases are a match to TRBD2. From germline, CDR1 is SGHTA and CDR2 FQGNSA. V lost 6 bases, J lost 10 bases, and 10 bases stayed unmatched. CDR3 size: 14 residues. As DNA, the CDR3 is TGTGCCAGCAGGACAGGACTAGCGACATCAGAGCAGTTCTTC. Protein: CASRTGLATSEQFF.

This clone was counted a few times. In nucleotides, the CDR3 is TGTGCCAGCAGCTTGGCCAGGGTGACTAGCGGGGATCATGAGCAGTTCTTC. Translated, it gives CASSLARVTSGDHEQFF. The chain uses TRBV5-6 and TRBJ2-1; TRBD2 aligns across 11 bases. This CDR3 spans 17 amino acids. V was pared by 0 bases and J by 8 bases, with 10 bases of the junction left unmatched. In germline, CDR1 is SGHDT, CDR2 YYEEEE.

The V gene is TRBV11-1, the J gene TRBJ2-5; 9 nucleotides line up with TRBD1. Germline trimming cut 5 bases from V and 1 base from J; bases unmatched to any gene: 5. Germline values: CDR1 SGHAT, CDR2 FQDESV (reference sequence). This CDR3 has 15 amino acids. This CDR3 is CASSKGQGVQETQYF. The CDR3 nucleotides are TGTGCCAGCAGCAAGGGACAGGGCGTCCAAGAGACCCAGTACTTC.

Only one count was recorded for this clone. The chain combines TRBV30 with TRBJ1-3; TRBD1 is a possible D gene (6 bases). The CDR3 consists of 13 residues. Trimming shortened V by 5 bases and J by 1 base, and 9 bases separated the two germline ends. Germline V gene lookup returns CDR1 GTSNPN and CDR2 SVGIG (reference sequence). The CDR3: CAWEQGSGNTIYF. Written as DNA, the CDR3 is TGTGCCTGGGAACAGGGATCTGGAAACACCATATATTTT.

This clone was detected once. The chain links TRBV15 to TRBJ1-1; 10 bases align to TRBD1. CDR1 is LNHNV, CDR2 YYDKDF, per germline (reference sequence). CDR3 length: 12 amino acids. The J segment lost 14 bases and the V segment lost 0 bases, leaving 3 bases of the junction unmatched. CDR3 sequence: CATSRDGGQGFF. The CDR3 nucleotides are TGTGCCACCAGCAGAGATGGGGGACAGGGGTTCTTT.

The CDR3 DNA reads TGTGCCAGCAGCGTTACTAGCGGGAGGGACCACGAGCAGTACTTC. Translated, it gives CASSVTSGRDHEQYF. The chain links TRBV5-6 to TRBJ2-7; 13 bases agree with TRBD2. The CDR3 runs to 15 residues. Germline V gene lookup returns CDR1 SGHDT and CDR2 YYEEEE. J lost 5 bases, V lost 4 bases, and 6 bases had no gene match. The whole variable domain, filled in from reference TRBV5-6 and TRBJ2-7, reads DAGVTQSPTHLIKTRGQQVTLRCSPKSGHDTVSWYQQALGQGPQFIFQYYEEEERQRGNFPDRFSGHQFPNYSSELNVNALLLGDSALYLCASSVTSGRDHEQYFGPGTRLTVT.

V is TRBV20-1 and J is TRBJ1-1; no reliable D call. The V and J ends lost 6 bases and 5 bases respectively, with 7 bases between them. Germline V gene sequence: CDR1 DFQATT, CDR2 SNEGSKA (reference sequence). CDR3 length: 10 amino acids. CDR3 loop: CSATRTEAFF. CDR3 DNA: TGCAGTGCGACCAGGACTGAAGCTTTCTTT.

The chain employs TRBV7-5 and TRBJ2-7. TRBV7-5 is a pseudogene. This CDR3 region has 17 residues. CDR3 bases: TGTGTCAGAAGCTACATAGAGATAGGGACGGCCACCTACGAGCAGTACTTC. Protein sequence: CVRSYIEIGTATYEQYF.

The chain joins TRBV6-5 to TRBJ2-5; TRBD1 agrees at 8 bases. Germline CDR1 and CDR2: MNHEY and SVGAGI. Trimming at V came to 4 bases and at J to 2 bases, leaving 6 bases not matched to a gene. This CDR3 contains 15 residues. CDR3: CASSLGQGLQETQYF. CDR3 DNA sequence: TGTGCCAGCAGTTTAGGACAGGGCTTGCAAGAGACCCAGTACTTC.

V is TRBV28 and J is TRBJ2-7; 8 bases map to TRBD2. This CDR3 spans 15 amino acids. V gave up 0 bases and J gave up 3 bases; unmatched junction bases: 4. Germline lookup yields CDR1 MDHEN and CDR2 SYDVKM. DNA of the CDR3: TGTGCCAGCAGTTTATGGTCGGGGGGGGTCTACGAGCAGTACTTC. Amino acid sequence: CASSLWSGGVYEQYF.

For the CDR3, the DNA is TGTGCCTGGAGGGGGGGACTAGCGGGAGCGCAAGAGACCCAGTACTTC. Translating it yields CAWRGGLAGAQETQYF. The chain is built from TRBV30 and TRBJ2-5; 14 bases map to TRBD2. Germline assignment: CDR1 GTSNPN and CDR2 SVGIG (reference sequence). The V gene end was trimmed by 3 bases and the J gene end by 2 bases; junction bases not matched to a gene: 5. The CDR3 extends over 16 amino acids.

This chain uses TRBV7-2 with TRBJ1-2; 9 bases fit TRBD1. V gave up 4 bases and J gave up 2 bases; unmatched junction bases: 2. This CDR3 spans 14 amino acids. Germline V gives CDR1 SGHTA, CDR2 FQGNSA. CDR3 DNA: TGTGCCAGCAGCTCCGGGACAGGGAACTATGGCTACACCTTC. This encodes CASSSGTGNYGYTF.

This clone has only one observation. This rearrangement joins TRBV25-1 to TRBJ2-1; D not resolved. The length of the CDR3 is 11 residues. Germline V gene data show CDR1 as MGHDK and CDR2 as SYGVNS. V lost 11 bases and J 8 bases, leaving 13 bases between the germline ends. The CDR3 DNA reads TGTGCCCCAGGTCTCGAGCATGAGCAGTTCTTC. Its protein is CAPGLEHEQFF. Full variable domain (remainder filled in from reference TRBV25-1 and TRBJ2-1): EADIYQTPRYLVIGTGKKITLECSQTMGHDKMYWYQQDPGMELHLIHYSYGVNSTEKGDLSSESTVSRIRTEHFPLTLESARPSHTSQYLCAPGLEHEQFFGPGTRLTVL.

The chain links TRBV4-2 to TRBJ1-3; 8 bases map to TRBD1. CDR1 is LGHNA, CDR2 YNFKEQ, per germline. The junction had 0 bases not matched to a gene; V was cut back by 0 bases and J by 2 bases. The CDR3 contains 15 residues. The CDR3 region has the DNA TGTGCCAGCAGCCAAGAGGACAGGGCTGGAAACACCATATATTTT. Amino acid sequence: CASSQEDRAGNTIYF.

This clone was seen a single time. The chain combines TRBV7-9 with TRBJ2-3; D not certain. CDR3 length: 14 residues. Germline lookup yields CDR1 SEHNR and CDR2 FQNEAQ (reference sequence). V was pared by 5 bases and J by 6 bases, with 15 bases between. The CDR3 reads CASSPRTSDDTQYF. In DNA, the CDR3 is TGTGCCAGCAGCCCTAGAACTTCTGACGATACGCAGTATTTT.

This clone occurred once. The chain links TRBV6-5 to TRBJ1-5; 7 nucleotides line up with TRBD1. CDR1 and CDR2 (germline): MNHEY, SVGAGI. CDR3 length: 15 amino acids. The J segment lost 4 bases and the V segment lost 0 bases, leaving 3 bases of the junction unmatched. CDR3 sequence: CASSYSGTENQPQHF. The CDR3, as DNA: TGTGCCAGCAGTTACTCGGGGACAGAGAATCAGCCCCAGCATTTT.

This chain joins TRBV5-4 and TRBJ1-4; TRBD1 agrees at 7 bases. Unmatched junction bases numbered 6, after V lost 3 bases and J lost 4 bases. Germline V CDR1 and CDR2: SGHNT, YYREEE (reference sequence). The CDR3 is 15 amino acids. The CDR3: CASSSNRGINEKLFF. The DNA for the CDR3 is TGTGCCAGCAGCTCCAACAGGGGTATTAATGAAAAACTGTTTTTT.

This clone was detected once. The rearrangement uses TRBV6-5 and TRBJ2-1; 7 bases align to TRBD1. V lost 0 bases and J lost 4; bases outside the gene matches: 3. CDR1 and CDR2 from the germline V gene are MNHEY and SVGAGI. This CDR3 region has 15 residues. In nucleotides, the CDR3 is TGTGCCAGCAGTTACTCCCGGGACAGTTACAATGAGCAGTTCTTC. This gives the protein CASSYSRDSYNEQFF.

The chain joins TRBV18 to TRBJ2-5; a weak D match, TRBD1 (6 bases). Germline V gene data show CDR1 as KGHSH and CDR2 as LQKENI. Trimming took off 4 bases at V and 2 bases at J, with 11 bases between the two ends. The CDR3 has 14 residues. The CDR3 sequence is CASSLQGFQETQYF. The CDR3 DNA reads TGTGCCAGCTCACTTCAGGGGTTTCAAGAGACCCAGTACTTC.

The DNA for the CDR3 is TGTGCCAGCAGCGGAACCGGGACCAGCACAGATACGCAGTATTTT. Translated: CASSGTGTSTDTQYF. The chain couples TRBV13 to TRBJ2-3; D assignment may be TRBD1 or TRBD2 (5 bases each). V lost 5 bases and J 0 bases, leaving 12 bases between the germline ends. CDR1 is PRHDT and CDR2 is FYEKMQ in the germline V gene (reference sequence). The CDR3 spans 15 residues.